This T cell receptor (beta chain) was profiled in a study of cytomegalovirus exposure and HLA in healthy donors. The study's findings and limits: Highly shared variants forming one cluster were likely a sequencing artifact.

Points on this clone: No antigen is known for it.

Germline-derived CDR1 and CDR2 are LNHNV and YYDKDF (reference sequence). V lost 8 bases and J lost 0; bases outside the gene matches: 19. The CDR3 sequence is 20 residues long. PCR primers comprised 60 Vbeta and 13 Jbeta primers. TCRdb keeps only in-frame clones here, not all; method: immunoSEQ multiplex PCR. Here the sample table reports about 210,000 clones. The chain combines TRBV15 with TRBJ1-6; TRBD1 aligns across 7 bases. Specimen: PBMCs. The source is a woman aged 30 to 39 in good health and CMV-seropositive. The CDR3 spells CATQKRGAGGISSYNSPLHF. CDR3 in DNA: TGTGCCACCCAAAAGCGGGGGGCAGGGGGGATCAGCTCCTATAATTCACCCCTCCACTTT.